Shown below are 14 T cell receptor beta chains from a single sample sequenced in a study of blood T cell repertoires in COVID-19. The table came from immunoSEQ multiplex PCR; TCRdb's copy has only in-frame clones and leaves some out. The data contain about 210,000 clones, 84% of them singletons. The specimen was PBMCs or T cells enriched from blood (not recorded which). These TCRs come from a woman in her twenties or thirties who had been exposed to COVID-19.

The chain couples TRBV4-1 to TRBJ1-2; 12 bases map to TRBD1. This CDR3 has 15 amino acids. Trimming removed 5 bases from V and 8 bases from J; junction bases left unmatched: 9. The germline V gene encodes CDR1 MGHRA and CDR2 YSYEKL. The CDR3 here is CASSTGQGALQGYTF. CDR3 coding DNA: TGCGCCAGCAGCACGGGACAGGGGGCGCTTCAAGGCTACACCTTC.

J is TRBJ2-7 and V is TRBV19; perhaps TRBD1 as D (6 bases). The length of the CDR3 is 13 residues. The V and J ends lost 6 bases and 1 base respectively, with 10 bases between them. Germline loops: CDR1 LNHDA, CDR2 SQIVND (reference sequence). CDR3 sequence (DNA): TGTGCCAGTAGAGAGACAGGTTCCTACGAGCAGTACTTC. Translation: CASRETGSYEQYF.

The genes are TRBV13 and TRBJ2-1; no clear D gene. This CDR3 has 12 residues. The germline gives CDR1 PRHDT, CDR2 FYEKMQ (reference sequence). V was pared by 5 bases and J by 9 bases, with 11 bases between. This chain's CDR3 is CASSPRSSEQFF. The CDR3 region has the DNA TGTGCCAGCAGCCCCAGGTCAAGTGAGCAGTTCTTC.

The J gene is TRBJ2-7, the V gene TRBV2; 10 bases line up with TRBD2. CDR3 length equals 17 residues. V lost 7 bases and J lost 1; bases outside the gene matches: 13. CDR1 is SNHLY and CDR2 is FYNNEI in the germline V gene. CDR3 DNA: TGTGCCAGCACCGAACGTCTATGGACTAGCGGTTCCTACGAGCAGTACTTC. Its protein product is CASTERLWTSGSYEQYF.

The CDR3 sequence: CASSPGTAYGYTF. The CDR3 nucleotides read TGTGCCAGCAGTCCCGGGACAGCTTATGGCTACACCTTC. The gene calls are TRBV11-2 and TRBJ1-2, with TRBD1 identical over 7 bases. Germline CDR1 reads SGHAT; CDR2 reads FQNNGV. The junction had 6 bases not matched to a gene; V was cut back by 6 bases and J by 5 bases. The CDR3 extends over 13 amino acids. The entire variable domain, with the rest obtained from reference TRBV11-2 and TRBJ1-2, is as follows: EAGVAQSPRYKIIEKRQSVAFWCNPISGHATLYWYQQILGQGPKLLIQFQNNGVVDDSQLPKDRFSAERLKGVDSTLKIQPAKLEDSAVYLCASSPGTAYGYTFGSGTRLTVV.

The chain links TRBV19 to TRBJ2-2, with 8 bases matching TRBD1. Germline V CDR1 and CDR2: LNHDA, SQIVND (reference sequence). After removal of 6 bases from V and 4 bases from J, the junction contained 4 bases not matched to a gene. This CDR3 spans 14 amino acids. CDR3 DNA: TGTGCCAGTAGGACAGGGGTGGGCACCGGGGAGCTGTTTTTT. It is translated as CASRTGVGTGELFF.

CDR3 amino acids: CATSRDDFLEAFF. CDR3 DNA sequence: TGTGCCACCAGCAGAGATGACTTTCTTGAAGCTTTCTTT. The chain links TRBV15 to TRBJ1-1; D is unresolved. This CDR3 has 13 amino acids. V was pared by 0 bases and J by 7 bases, with 9 bases between. Looked up from germline, CDR1 is LNHNV and CDR2 is YYDKDF (reference sequence). Together with reference TRBV15 and TRBJ1-1, the CDR3 gives the full variable domain: DAMVIQNPRYQVTQFGKPVTLSCSQTLNHNVMYWYQQKSSQAPKLLFHYYDKDFNNEADTPDNFQSRRPNTSFCFLDIRSPGLGDTAMYLCATSRDDFLEAFFGQGTRLTVV.

The gene calls are TRBV5-5 and TRBJ2-3, with TRBD1 identical over 7 bases. The CDR3 has 15 residues. Trimming removed 0 bases from V and 4 bases from J; junction bases left unmatched: 5. Germline CDR1 is SGHKS and CDR2 is YYEKEE (reference sequence). CDR3 sequence reads: CASSLEGARADTQYF. The CDR3 nucleotides read TGTGCCAGCAGCTTGGAGGGGGCGAGGGCAGATACGCAGTATTTT.

This clone was found once. The chain combines TRBV27 with TRBJ2-3; 7 nucleotides align to TRBD2. Germline V gene sequence: CDR1 MNHEY, CDR2 SMNVEV (reference sequence). Trimming took 2 bases from V and 4 from J; bases not matched to a gene: 12. This CDR3 comprises 17 residues. This CDR3 is CASSLRLWSSGADTQYF. The CDR3 DNA reads TGTGCCAGCAGTTTACGCCTCTGGTCGAGCGGGGCAGATACGCAGTATTTT.

The chain employs TRBV7-2 and TRBJ2-7; tentative D call: TRBD1 (6 bases). The germline V gene encodes CDR1 SGHTA and CDR2 FQGNSA. V was cut by 5 bases and J by 3 bases, with 14 bases left in between. The CDR3 is 14 residues long. This CDR3 reads CASSPQGQSYEQYF. The CDR3 DNA sequence: TGTGCCAGCAGCCCCCAGGGACAAAGCTACGAGCAGTACTTC.

The J gene is TRBJ1-1, the V gene TRBV19, with D hard to call. The CDR3 spans 12 residues. The germline V gene encodes CDR1 LNHDA and CDR2 SQIVND (reference sequence). V dropped 6 bases and J dropped 2 bases, with 7 bases sitting between them. The CDR3 sequence: CASRADNTEAFF. CDR3 DNA sequence: TGTGCCAGTAGAGCGGATAACACTGAAGCTTTCTTT.

V and J are TRBV6-2 or TRBV6-3 and TRBJ2-1, with 7 positions matching TRBD1. The CDR3 is made up of 13 amino acids. Germline CDR1 and CDR2: MNHEY and SVGEGT. V shed 5 bases, J shed 10 bases, and the junction held 8 bases outside the gene matches. The CDR3 loop is CASSTFRDSEQFF. For the CDR3, the DNA is TGTGCCAGCAGTACGTTCCGGGACAGCGAGCAGTTCTTC.

The chain carries TRBV11-2 and TRBJ1-2; D possibly corresponds to TRBD1 (5 bases). Between the trimmed V and J ends, which lost 8 bases and 8 bases, there was a span of 24 bases. The germline V gene has CDR1 SGHAT and CDR2 FQNNGV. The CDR3 contains 15 residues. CDR3 residues: CASSLVGGIVYGYTF. CDR3 nucleotide sequence: TGTGCCAGCTCTCTCGTCGGGGGAATCGTTTACGGCTACACCTTC.

The rearrangement uses TRBV5-1 and TRBJ2-3; 7 positions match TRBD2. V was pared by 1 base and J by 6 bases, with 8 bases of the junction left unmatched. This CDR3 has 15 amino acids. Germline CDR1 reads SGHRS; CDR2 reads YFSETQ. The CDR3 is CASSLIGLVGDTQYF. The CDR3 nucleotides are TGCGCCAGCAGCTTGATTGGACTAGTCGGGGATACGCAGTATTTT. The full variable domain, its missing parts supplied by reference TRBV5-1 and TRBJ2-3, is KAGVTQTPRYLIKTRGQQVTLSCSPISGHRSVSWYQQTPGQGLQFLFEYFSETQRNKGNFPGRFSGRQFSNSRSEMNVSTLELGDSALYLCASSLIGLVGDTQYFGPGTRLTVL.